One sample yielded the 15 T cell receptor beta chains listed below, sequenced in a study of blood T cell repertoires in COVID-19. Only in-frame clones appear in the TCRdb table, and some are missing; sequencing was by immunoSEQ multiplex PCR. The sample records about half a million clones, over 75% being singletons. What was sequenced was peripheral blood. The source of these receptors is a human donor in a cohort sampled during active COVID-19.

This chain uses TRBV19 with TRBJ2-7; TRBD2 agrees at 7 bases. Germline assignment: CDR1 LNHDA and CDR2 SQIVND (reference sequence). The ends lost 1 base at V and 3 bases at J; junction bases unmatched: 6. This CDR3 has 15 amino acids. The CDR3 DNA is TGTGCCAGTAGTATAGTCGTAGCGGGTAGCTACGAGCAGTACTTC. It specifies CASSIVVAGSYEQYF.

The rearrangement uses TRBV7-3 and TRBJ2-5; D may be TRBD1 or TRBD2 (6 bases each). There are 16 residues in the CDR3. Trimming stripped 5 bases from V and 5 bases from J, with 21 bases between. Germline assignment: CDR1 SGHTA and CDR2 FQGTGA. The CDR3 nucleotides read TGTGCCAGCAGCCTAAGGGGGGTTGGAGGGCAGGAGACCCAGTACTTC. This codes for CASSLRGVGGQETQYF.

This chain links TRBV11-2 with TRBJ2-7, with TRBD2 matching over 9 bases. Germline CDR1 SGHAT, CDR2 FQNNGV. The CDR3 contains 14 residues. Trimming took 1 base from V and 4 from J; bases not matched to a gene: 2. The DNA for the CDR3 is TGTGCCAGCAGCTTAGCTAGCGGGACTTACGAGCAGTACTTC. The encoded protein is CASSLASGTYEQYF.

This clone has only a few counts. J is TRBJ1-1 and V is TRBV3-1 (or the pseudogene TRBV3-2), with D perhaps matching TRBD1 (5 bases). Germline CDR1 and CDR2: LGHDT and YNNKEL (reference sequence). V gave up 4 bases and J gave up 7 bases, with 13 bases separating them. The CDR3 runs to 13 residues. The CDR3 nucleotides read TGTGCCAGCAGCCTGGGCCAGGGCCTTGAAGCTTTCTTT. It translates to CASSLGQGLEAFF.

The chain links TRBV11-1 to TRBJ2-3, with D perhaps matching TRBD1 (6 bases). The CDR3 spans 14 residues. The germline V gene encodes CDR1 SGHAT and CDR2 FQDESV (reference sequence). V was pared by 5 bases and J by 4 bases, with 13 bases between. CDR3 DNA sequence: TGTGCCAGCAGCCGCAGGGGAAACGCAGATACGCAGTATTTT. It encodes CASSRRGNADTQYF.

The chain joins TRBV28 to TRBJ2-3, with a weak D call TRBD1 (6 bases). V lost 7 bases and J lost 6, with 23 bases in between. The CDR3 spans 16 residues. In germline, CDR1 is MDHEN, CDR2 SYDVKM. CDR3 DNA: TGTGCCAGCACCCGTACCGGGACACGGGGAGTTGATACGCAGTATTTT. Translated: CASTRTGTRGVDTQYF.

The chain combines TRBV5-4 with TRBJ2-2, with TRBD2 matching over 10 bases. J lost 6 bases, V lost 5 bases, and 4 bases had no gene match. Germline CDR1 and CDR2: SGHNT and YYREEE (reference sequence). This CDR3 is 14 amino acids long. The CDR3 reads CASSERGGAGELFF. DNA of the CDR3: TGTGCCAGCAGTGAGCGGGGGGGGGCCGGGGAGCTGTTTTTT.

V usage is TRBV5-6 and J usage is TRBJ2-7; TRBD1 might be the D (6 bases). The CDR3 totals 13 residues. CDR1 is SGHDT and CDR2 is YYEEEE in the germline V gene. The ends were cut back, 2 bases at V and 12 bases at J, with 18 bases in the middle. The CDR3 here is CASSFDRTASPYF. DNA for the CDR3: TGTGCCAGCAGCTTTGACAGGACTGCATCTCCGTACTTC.

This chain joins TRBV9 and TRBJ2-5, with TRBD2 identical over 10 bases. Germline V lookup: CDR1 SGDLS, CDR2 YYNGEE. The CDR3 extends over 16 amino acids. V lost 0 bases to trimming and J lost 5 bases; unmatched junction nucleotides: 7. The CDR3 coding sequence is TGTGCCAGCAGCGTAGGAGCGGGAGGGCCGGGGGAGACCCAGTACTTC. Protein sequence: CASSVGAGGPGETQYF. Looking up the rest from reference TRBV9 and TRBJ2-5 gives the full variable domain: DSGVTQTPKHLITATGQRVTLRCSPRSGDLSVYWYQQSLDQGLQFLIQYYNGEERAKGNILERFSAQQFPDLHSELNLSSLELGDSALYFCASSVGAGGPGETQYFGPGTRLLVL.

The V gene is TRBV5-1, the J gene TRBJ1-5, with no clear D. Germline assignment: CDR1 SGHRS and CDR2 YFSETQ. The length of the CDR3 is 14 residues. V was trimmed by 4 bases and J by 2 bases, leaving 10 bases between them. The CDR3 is CASSPLSGNQPQHF. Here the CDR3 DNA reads TGCGCCAGCAGCCCTCTTAGTGGCAATCAGCCCCAGCATTTT.

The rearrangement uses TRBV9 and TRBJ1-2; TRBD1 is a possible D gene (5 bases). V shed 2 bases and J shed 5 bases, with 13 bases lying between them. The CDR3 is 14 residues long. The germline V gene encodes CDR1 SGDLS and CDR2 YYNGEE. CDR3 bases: TGTGCCAGCAGCGTCGACAGTGAGAGGTATGGCTACACCTTC. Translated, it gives CASSVDSERYGYTF.

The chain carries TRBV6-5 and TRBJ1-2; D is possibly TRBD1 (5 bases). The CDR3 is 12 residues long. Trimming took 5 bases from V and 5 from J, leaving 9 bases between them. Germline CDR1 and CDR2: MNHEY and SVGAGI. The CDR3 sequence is CASSPQGYGYTF. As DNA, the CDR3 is TGTGCCAGCAGTCCTCAGGGTTATGGCTACACCTTC.

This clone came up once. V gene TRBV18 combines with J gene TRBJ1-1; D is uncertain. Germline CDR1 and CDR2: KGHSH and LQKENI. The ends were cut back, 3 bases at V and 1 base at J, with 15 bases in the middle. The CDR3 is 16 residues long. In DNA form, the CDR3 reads TGTGCCAGCTCACCTAGCGGCGGCAGGCAGAACACTGAAGCTTTCTTT. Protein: CASSPSGGRQNTEAFF.

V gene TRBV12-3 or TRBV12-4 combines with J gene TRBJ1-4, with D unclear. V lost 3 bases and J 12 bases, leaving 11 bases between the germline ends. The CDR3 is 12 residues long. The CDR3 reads CASSFERSELFF. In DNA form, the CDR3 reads TGTGCCAGCAGTTTTGAGAGATCGGAACTGTTTTTT.

CDR3 protein: CASSQMSGPTPYEQYF. CDR3 DNA: TGTGCCAGCAGCCAAATGAGCGGGCCTACCCCCTACGAGCAGTACTTC. The genes are TRBV7-3 and TRBJ2-7, with a possible D match to TRBD2 (6 bases). This CDR3 comprises 16 residues. Trimming took 5 bases from V and 2 from J, leaving 19 bases between them. Per the germline V gene, CDR1 is SGHTA and CDR2 is FQGTGA. Looking up the rest from reference TRBV7-3 and TRBJ2-7 gives the full variable domain: GAGVSQTPSNKVTEKGKYVELRCDPISGHTALYWYRQSLGQGPEFLIYFQGTGAADDSGLPNDRFFAVRPEGSVSTLKIQRTERGDSAVYLCASSQMSGPTPYEQYFGPGTRLTVT.